This T cell receptor beta chain stems from a study of T cells after posttransplantation cyclophosphamide. Findings of the study overall: Tissue-infiltrating T cells from skin or gut overlapped little with blood T cells.

Comments on this clone: Its antigen is unidentified.

Assay used: immunoSEQ multiplex PCR; TCRdb lists only in-frame clones, some missing. Reported are around 34,000 clones, none seen only once; the ten largest carry 6.5% to 7%. V dropped 6 bases and J dropped 2; count of bases not matched to a gene: 7. The CDR3 has 16 amino acids. Looked up from germline, CDR1 is MDHEN and CDR2 is SYDVKM. V and J are TRBV28 and TRBJ2-6; 7 nucleotides line up with TRBD1. This receptor was taken from a woman aged 45 to 65 in good health and a related stem cell transplant donor. Specimen: PBMCs. The CDR3 DNA follows: TGTGCCAGCAGATCTTTCGGACAGGCTGGGGCCAACGTCCTGACTTTC. Translated, it gives CASRSFGQAGANVLTF.